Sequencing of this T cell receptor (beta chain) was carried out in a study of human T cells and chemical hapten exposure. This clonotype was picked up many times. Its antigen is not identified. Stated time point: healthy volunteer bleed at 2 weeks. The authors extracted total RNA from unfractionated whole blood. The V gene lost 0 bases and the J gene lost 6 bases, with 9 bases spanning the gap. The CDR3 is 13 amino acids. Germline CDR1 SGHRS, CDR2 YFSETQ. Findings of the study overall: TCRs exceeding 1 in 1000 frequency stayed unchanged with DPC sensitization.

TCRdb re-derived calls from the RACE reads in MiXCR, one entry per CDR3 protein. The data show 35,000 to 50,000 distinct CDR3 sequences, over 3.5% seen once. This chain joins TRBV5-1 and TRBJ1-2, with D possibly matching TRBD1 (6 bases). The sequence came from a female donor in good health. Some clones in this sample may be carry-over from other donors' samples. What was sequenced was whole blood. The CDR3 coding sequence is TGCGCCAGCAGCTTGGCAGGGGATGATGGCTACACCTTC. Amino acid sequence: CASSLAGDDGYTF.